The 10 T cell receptor beta chains below all came from one sample that was sequenced in a study of blood T cell repertoires in COVID-19. Profiling relied on immunoSEQ multiplex PCR, and the TCRdb table lists in-frame clones only, not all of them. The table has roughly 70,000 clones, 76% seen once. Sequencing used peripheral blood. The receptors shown here come from a man in his sixties with COVID-19, enrolled during active disease.

V usage is TRBV11-3 and J usage is TRBJ2-5; 9 nucleotides align to TRBD2. This CDR3 comprises 15 residues. V lost 5 bases and J lost 4; bases outside the gene matches: 8. The V gene's germline CDR1 is SGHNT and CDR2 YENEEA. CDR3 in amino acids: CASSLSLAGAETQYF. CDR3 nucleotides: TGTGCCAGCAGCCTATCATTAGCGGGAGCAGAGACCCAGTACTTC.

This sequence joins TRBV4-1 and TRBJ1-2; TRBD1 aligns across 8 bases. After removal of 0 bases from V and 5 bases from J, the junction contained 8 bases not matched to a gene. From germline, CDR1 is MGHRA and CDR2 YSYEKL. The CDR3 length is 16 residues. As DNA, the CDR3 is TGCGCCAGCAGCCAAGAGTCGGACAGGGTCTGGTATGGCTACACCTTC. The encoded protein is CASSQESDRVWYGYTF.

This chain joins TRBV3-1 (or the pseudogene TRBV3-2) and TRBJ2-1, with TRBD2 matching 15 bases. The V gene's germline CDR1 is LGHDT and CDR2 YNNKEL (reference sequence). The V and J ends lost 3 bases and 4 bases, in that order; junction bases with no gene match: 1. CDR3 length: 16 residues. The CDR3 coding sequence is TGTGCCAGCAGCCAGGGACTAGCGGGAGGTTACAATGAGCAGTTCTTC. Protein: CASSQGLAGGYNEQFF.

This chain connects TRBV29-1 to TRBJ2-2; perhaps TRBD1 as D (5 bases). Germline CDR1 and CDR2: SQVTM and ANQGSEA. This CDR3 is built from 14 residues. V lost 6 bases and J 4 bases, leaving 15 bases between the germline ends. CDR3 DNA: TGCAGCGTCGCAGTGACAGCGATCACCGGGGAGCTGTTTTTT. It translates to CSVAVTAITGELFF.

The chain employs TRBV7-9 and TRBJ1-1; 9 bases map to TRBD1. CDR1 and CDR2 (germline): SEHNR, FQNEAQ (reference sequence). With 5 bases clipped from V and 6 bases from J, the junction kept 10 bases outside the gene matches. This CDR3 comprises 15 residues. CDR3 bases: TGTGCCAGCAGCCTCCGGACAGGGGTGATGGCTGAAGCTTTCTTT. As protein: CASSLRTGVMAEAFF.

This rearrangement joins TRBV27 to TRBJ1-5, with 7 positions matching TRBD1. V trimming: 2 bases; J trimming: 0 bases; junction bases outside the gene matches: 7. Germline CDR1 and CDR2: MNHEY and SMNVEV (reference sequence). The CDR3 is 17 residues long. The CDR3 bases are TGTGCCAGCAGTTTACTCACGGACAGGATTAGCAATCAGCCCCAGCATTTT. Protein: CASSLLTDRISNQPQHF.

The chain has TRBV18 and TRBJ1-1, with 9 bases aligning to TRBD1. The CDR3 is made up of 15 amino acids. With 2 bases clipped from V and 1 base from J, the junction kept 2 bases outside the gene matches. CDR1 is KGHSH and CDR2 is LQKENI in the germline V gene. CDR3 amino acids: CASSPGTGRNTEAFF. The CDR3 DNA reads TGTGCCAGCTCACCAGGGACAGGGAGGAACACTGAAGCTTTCTTT.

This clone was counted only a few times. The gene calls are TRBV27 and TRBJ2-3; 8 bases map to TRBD2. Germline CDR1 is MNHEY and CDR2 is SMNVEV (reference sequence). Unmatched junction bases numbered 8, after V lost 2 bases and J lost 7 bases. The CDR3 loop spans 15 amino acids. The CDR3 loop is CASSLSGRVENTQYF. In nucleotides, the CDR3 is TGTGCCAGCAGTTTAAGCGGGAGAGTAGAAAATACGCAGTATTTT.

The chain uses TRBV5-4 and TRBJ2-1; maybe TRBD2 (6 bases). The CDR3 consists of 15 residues. Germline CDR1 and CDR2: SGHNT and YYREEE (reference sequence). Trimming stripped 4 bases from V and 0 bases from J, with 11 bases between. CDR3 protein: CASSEGGNSYNEQFF. For the CDR3, the DNA is TGTGCCAGCAGCGAAGGCGGGAACTCCTACAATGAGCAGTTCTTC. Using reference TRBV5-4 and TRBJ2-1 for the parts outside the CDR3, the full variable domain is ETGVTQSPTHLIKTRGQQVTLRCSSQSGHNTVSWYQQALGQGPQFIFQYYREEENGRGNFPPRFSGLQFPNYSSELNVNALELDDSALYLCASSEGGNSYNEQFFGPGTRLTVL.

The chain is built from TRBV5-4 and TRBJ2-5; 8 bases match TRBD2. The CDR3 runs 14 residues. V lost 0 bases, J lost 4 bases, and 2 bases stayed unmatched. The V gene's germline CDR1 is SGHNT and CDR2 YYREEE (reference sequence). CDR3 region: CASSLVGGGETQYF. CDR3 DNA: TGTGCCAGCAGCTTGGTCGGGGGGGGAGAGACCCAGTACTTC. Combining the CDR3 with reference TRBV5-4 and TRBJ2-5 gives the whole variable domain ETGVTQSPTHLIKTRGQQVTLRCSSQSGHNTVSWYQQALGQGPQFIFQYYREEENGRGNFPPRFSGLQFPNYSSELNVNALELDDSALYLCASSLVGGGETQYFGPGTRLLVL.